Below, 15 T cell receptor beta chains from the same sample are listed, as sequenced in a study of post-analysis software for immune sequencing data. Researchers reported that TCR beta cDNA libraries carried unique molecular identifiers. TCRdb re-called the PCR reads through MiXCR, storing one row per CDR3 protein. The data show roughly 400,000 distinct CDR3 sequences, approximately 39% seen once. These receptors lack a known antigen. Study-wide results and limits: Controls had lower frequencies than patients of about 5 TRBV segments, which included TRBV5-6, TRBV5-1 and TRBV20-1.

Sequencing used blood. These receptors originate from a girl aged 2 to 9 with multiple sclerosis.

The chain recombines TRBV3-1 with TRBJ2-1; maybe TRBD1 (6 bases). Trimming took 4 bases from V and 0 from J, leaving 13 bases between them. The germline V gene has CDR1 LGHDT and CDR2 YNNKEL (reference sequence). CDR3 length: 16 residues. The CDR3 spells CASSRRGRSSYNEQFF. The CDR3, as DNA: TGTGCCAGCAGCCGCAGGGGACGGAGCTCCTACAATGAGCAGTTCTTC.

By its share, this clonotype is medium-sized. The chain couples TRBV28 to TRBJ2-5, with TRBD1 matching over 7 bases. J gave up 4 bases and V 5 bases, and 10 bases lay outside the gene matches. CDR1 and CDR2 from the germline V gene are MDHEN and SYDVKM. The CDR3 contains 15 residues. CDR3 in DNA: TGTGCCAGCAGTGTCCGACAGGGTAGGGGAGAGACCCAGTACTTC. Amino acids: CASSVRQGRGETQYF.

In this sample, this clonotype turned up many times. The chain joins TRBV15 to TRBJ2-5; D uncertain. V was shortened by 6 bases and J by 5 bases, with 10 bases between the two germline ends. This CDR3 region has 12 residues. The germline CDR1 and CDR2 sequences are LNHNV and YYDKDF (reference sequence). CDR3 region: CATSPSPETQYF. The DNA of the CDR3 is TGTGCCACCAGTCCTAGTCCCGAGACCCAGTACTTC.

This clonotype was seen a single time. A read error may produce the germline difference seen at one junction end. The genes are TRBV7-2 and TRBJ2-7; the D is unclear. CDR1 is SGHTA, CDR2 FQGNSA, per germline. The CDR3 covers 15 residues. CDR3 in amino acids: CASSLAMQTLYGQYF. Written as DNA, the CDR3 is TGTGCCAGCAGCTTAGCAATGCAGACGCTATACGGGCAGTACTTC.

This clonotype was detected a few times. This chain uses TRBV27 with TRBJ2-5; TRBD2 matches 7 bases. Germline assignment: CDR1 MNHEY and CDR2 SMNVEV (reference sequence). This CDR3 is 13 amino acids long. J was trimmed by 5 bases and V by 8 bases; bases with no gene match: 8. The CDR3, as DNA: TGTGCCAGCGGTCCCACGCGGGGGGAGACCCAGTACTTC. This sequence encodes CASGPTRGETQYF.

The rearrangement joins TRBV7-3 to TRBJ2-5; 9 bases agree with TRBD1. The J call may be in error: the DNA end matches TRBJ2-7 better. This CDR3 spans 14 amino acids. Germline V gene data show CDR1 as SGHTA and CDR2 as FQGTGA. The CDR3 region has the DNA TGTGCCAGCAGCTTAGCACAGGGGGCGAACGAGCAGTACTTC. Its protein is CASSLAQGANEQYF.

The chain is built from TRBV5-1 and TRBJ2-3, with unresolved D. The V gene lost 4 bases and the J gene lost 2 bases, with 17 bases spanning the gap. This CDR3 is built from 16 residues. Germline CDR1 and CDR2: SGHRS and YFSETQ. CDR3 region: CASSRLRARSTDTQYF. CDR3 nucleotide sequence: TGCGCCAGCAGCCGCCTCCGGGCTAGGTCCACAGATACGCAGTATTTT. Full variable domain (missing parts from reference TRBV5-1 and TRBJ2-3): KAGVTQTPRYLIKTRGQQVTLSCSPISGHRSVSWYQQTPGQGLQFLFEYFSETQRNKGNFPGRFSGRQFSNSRSEMNVSTLELGDSALYLCASSRLRARSTDTQYFGPGTRLTVL.

The table lists this clonotype with a few counts. This chain links TRBV20-1 with TRBJ2-5; TRBD1 is a possible D gene (6 bases). CDR1 DFQATT and CDR2 SNEGSKA come from the germline V gene (reference sequence). The length of the CDR3 is 15 residues. V lost 5 bases to trimming and J lost 4 bases, with 20 bases between them. The CDR3 bases are TGCAGTGCTCGCAAAGGGGGTTTTGCGGGAGAGACCCAGTACTTC. This encodes CSARKGGFAGETQYF.

The gene calls are TRBV28 and TRBJ2-4, with TRBD1 matching 9 bases. The CDR3 loop spans 12 amino acids. V shed 6 bases and J 13 bases; nucleotides not matched to a gene: 7. CDR1 MDHEN and CDR2 SYDVKM come from the germline V gene. The CDR3 DNA sequence: TGTGCCAGCAGCGGGACAGGGTTGTTGCAGTACTTC. Amino acid sequence: CASSGTGLLQYF.

The J gene is TRBJ2-4, the V gene TRBV7-9, with D perhaps TRBD1 (6 bases). The DNA end lines up better with TRBJ2-7; the J call may be wrong. The CDR3 length is 15 residues. Looked up from germline, CDR1 is SEHNR and CDR2 is FQNEAQ (reference sequence). CDR3 amino acids: CASSRTQGYGDEQYF. Written as DNA, the CDR3 is TGTGCCAGCAGCCGTACACAGGGATATGGGGACGAGCAGTACTTC.

V gene TRBV7-9 combines with J gene TRBJ1-1; tentatively, D is TRBD1 (5 bases). CDR3 size: 15 residues. The germline V gene has CDR1 SEHNR and CDR2 FQNEAQ (reference sequence). Trimming pared 9 bases from V and 0 bases from J, leaving 17 bases between. CDR3 DNA: TGTGCCAGTATGGGGGAGCCCTACATGAACACTGAAGCTTTCTTT. Protein sequence: CASMGEPYMNTEAFF.

The rearrangement joins TRBV20-1 to TRBJ2-4, with D perhaps TRBD2 (6 bases). The V end was cut by 4 bases, the J end by 8 bases, with 12 bases between. CDR1 is DFQATT and CDR2 is SNEGSKA in the germline V gene (reference sequence). This CDR3 is 12 amino acids long. The CDR3 region is CSATRGEDIQYF. The CDR3 region has the DNA TGCAGTGCTACCCGCGGGGAAGACATTCAGTACTTC.

The chain links TRBV20-1 to TRBJ2-3; 7 nucleotides match TRBD2. Germline lookup yields CDR1 DFQATT and CDR2 SNEGSKA (reference sequence). The CDR3 length is 13 residues. The CDR3 nucleotides are TGCAGCGGAACTAGCGACCACACAGATACGCAGTATTTT. This encodes CSGTSDHTDTQYF.

This clonotype was counted once. The chain recombines TRBV20-1 with TRBJ2-7, with D hard to call. The DNA end is more similar to TRBJ2-5, so the J call may be wrong. The CDR3 is 13 amino acids. The germline V gene has CDR1 DFQATT and CDR2 SNEGSKA (reference sequence). CDR3 protein: CSARAVNQETQYF. Here the CDR3 DNA reads TGCAGTGCTAGAGCCGTTAACCAAGAGACCCAGTACTTC.

The gene calls are TRBV4-1 and TRBJ2-1; perhaps D is TRBD1 or TRBD2 (6 bases each). CDR1 and CDR2 (germline): MGHRA, YSYEKL. V was pared by 1 base and J by 0 bases, with 10 bases between. This CDR3 spans 16 amino acids. CDR3 protein: CASSQGPGASYNEQFF. The CDR3 region has the DNA TGCGCCAGCAGCCAAGGACCGGGGGCCTCCTACAATGAGCAGTTCTTC.